Listed here are 32 T cell receptor beta chains from one sample, sequenced in a study of OX40 agonist ivuxolimab in advanced cancers. The table came from immunoSEQ multiplex PCR; TCRdb's copy has only in-frame clones and leaves some out. The data contain tens of thousands of clones, roughly nine tenths of them singletons. The material was CD4+ or CD8+ T cells sorted from blood, obtained in a trial of the OX40 agonist ivuxolimab. The receptors were gathered from an adult with an advanced solid tumor such as melanoma, head and neck, liver or kidney cancer.

This chain joins TRBV7-9 and TRBJ1-2; tentatively, D is TRBD1 (5 bases). The CDR3 length is 13 residues. Trimming shortened V by 1 base and J by 4 bases, and 7 bases separated the two germline ends. CDR1 and CDR2 from the germline V gene are SEHNR and FQNEAQ (reference sequence). CDR3 loop: CASSLGQLYGYTF. Written as DNA, the CDR3 is TGTGCCAGCAGCTTAGGACAGCTCTATGGCTACACCTTC.

The V and J genes are TRBV11-2 and TRBJ2-7; 10 bases agree with TRBD2. The germline CDR1 and CDR2 sequences are SGHAT and FQNNGV. The CDR3 covers 15 residues. The trim removed 8 bases at V and 4 bases at J, leaving 11 bases unmatched. CDR3 amino acids: CASGRSSSGSYEQYF. The CDR3 DNA is TGTGCCAGCGGACGAAGTTCTAGCGGGAGTTACGAGCAGTACTTC.

This chain connects TRBV7-9 to TRBJ2-1; TRBD2 matches at 9 bases. The CDR3 contains 12 residues. Germline trimming cut 7 bases from V and 7 bases from J; bases unmatched to any gene: 2. Germline V gene sequence: CDR1 SEHNR, CDR2 FQNEAQ (reference sequence). The CDR3 is CASNGLANEQFF. In DNA form, the CDR3 reads TGTGCCAGCAACGGACTAGCGAATGAGCAGTTCTTC.

The gene calls are TRBV6-1 and TRBJ2-5; 8 nucleotides line up with TRBD1. The CDR3 extends over 13 amino acids. The germline V gene encodes CDR1 MNHNS and CDR2 SASEGT. With V trimmed by 6 bases and J by 5 bases, 5 bases remained unmatched. The CDR3 region is CASRKTGEETQYF. The CDR3 DNA sequence: TGTGCCAGCAGGAAGACAGGGGAGGAGACCCAGTACTTC.

This chain connects TRBV7-8 to TRBJ2-2; 12 bases map to TRBD2. CDR1 is SGHVS and CDR2 is FQNEAQ in the germline V gene. The CDR3 covers 18 residues. V shed 1 base and J 5 bases; nucleotides not matched to a gene: 8. This CDR3 is CASSLDPGLAGQTGELFF. The CDR3 bases are TGTGCCAGCAGCTTAGACCCTGGACTAGCGGGACAAACCGGGGAGCTGTTTTTT.

The V and J genes are TRBV29-1 and TRBJ2-2; D remains unclear. Trimming stripped 7 bases from V and 3 bases from J, with 12 bases between. This CDR3 has 13 amino acids. The germline gives CDR1 SQVTM, CDR2 ANQGSEA. DNA for the CDR3: TGCAGCGCCCAAGGTCATTACACCGGGGAGCTGTTTTTT. Its translation: CSAQGHYTGELFF.

This clone appeared once. The chain has TRBV27 and TRBJ2-7; D possibly corresponds to TRBD2 (8 bases). This CDR3 has 14 amino acids. Per germline, CDR1 MNHEY and CDR2 SMNVEV (reference sequence). Trimming took off 6 bases at V and 3 bases at J, with 15 bases between the two ends. Here the CDR3 DNA reads TGTGCCAGCAGCGGGAGGGGGCCTTACTACGAGCAGTACTTC. Encoded protein: CASSGRGPYYEQYF.

This sequence joins TRBV6-5 and TRBJ1-2; D call uncertain. The CDR3 contains 13 residues. Trimming left V 5 bases short and J 5 bases short, with 12 bases between. Germline V lookup: CDR1 MNHEY, CDR2 SVGAGI. The CDR3, as DNA: TGTGCCAGCAGTACTCTGGACCGGTATGGCTACACCTTC. Its protein product is CASSTLDRYGYTF.

V and J are TRBV7-9 and TRBJ2-7; no clear D. Trimming took 6 bases from V and 1 from J, leaving 7 bases between them. This CDR3 has 12 residues. Germline assignment: CDR1 SEHNR and CDR2 FQNEAQ (reference sequence). In DNA, the CDR3 is TGTGCCAGCAGGGACGGTTCCTACGAGCAGTACTTC. Translating gives CASRDGSYEQYF.

V usage is TRBV5-1 and J usage is TRBJ1-1; tentatively, D is TRBD1 (5 bases). V was cut by 5 bases and J by 0 bases, with 11 bases left in between. This CDR3 spans 14 amino acids. Looked up from germline, CDR1 is SGHRS and CDR2 is YFSETQ. CDR3: CASSVGRMNTEAFF. CDR3 in DNA: TGCGCCAGCAGTGTGGGGCGGATGAACACTGAAGCTTTCTTT.

The V gene is TRBV12-5, the J gene TRBJ2-1, with 10 bases fitting TRBD2. The CDR3 spans 15 residues. V lost 4 bases to trimming and J lost 3 bases; unmatched junction nucleotides: 3. Germline V lookup: CDR1 LGHNT, CDR2 FRNRAP. For the CDR3, the DNA is TGTGCTAGTGGTTCGGGACTAGCGAACTACAATGAGCAGTTCTTC. Protein: CASGSGLANYNEQFF.

The CDR3 DNA reads as TGTGCCAGCAGCTTAGGATCAGGGCTAGCGGGGTTTTACGAGCAGTACTTC. Translation: CASSLGSGLAGFYEQYF. V usage is TRBV11-2 and J usage is TRBJ2-7; 9 bases map to TRBD2. CDR1 and CDR2 from the germline V gene are SGHAT and FQNNGV. The CDR3 runs to 17 residues. After removal of 1 base from V and 4 bases from J, the junction contained 11 bases not matched to a gene.

This clone was recorded only once. The V call is TRBV4-1, the J call TRBJ2-1; D is unresolved. CDR3 size: 18 residues. With 0 bases removed from V and 4 bases from J, the gap between germline ends came to 19 bases. CDR1 MGHRA and CDR2 YSYEKL come from the germline V gene. The CDR3 protein is CASSQESGSLGPYNEQFF. The DNA of the CDR3 is TGCGCCAGCAGCCAAGAGTCCGGCTCCCTAGGACCTTACAATGAGCAGTTCTTC.

V and J are TRBV29-1 and TRBJ2-3; 9 nucleotides align to TRBD2. Germline V gene data show CDR1 as SQVTM and CDR2 as ANQGSEA. Trimming at V came to 7 bases and at J to 4 bases, leaving 15 bases not matched to a gene. The CDR3 is 16 amino acids. The chain's CDR3 is CSAPETGTSISDTQYF. The DNA of the CDR3 is TGCAGCGCCCCCGAAACCGGGACTAGCATTTCAGATACGCAGTATTTT.

J is TRBJ1-6 and V is TRBV5-6; the D gene is possibly TRBD1 (5 bases). The germline V gene encodes CDR1 SGHDT and CDR2 YYEEEE. This CDR3 contains 12 residues. V gave up 4 bases and J gave up 13 bases, with 12 bases separating them. Here the CDR3 DNA reads TGTGCCAGCAGCATGGGGACGATGCCCCTCCACTTT. It encodes CASSMGTMPLHF.

This clone was observed once. The CDR3 DNA reads as TGTGCCAGCAGTTATAGCGGGAACACAGATACGCAGTATTTT. Its translation is CASSYSGNTDTQYF. The chain carries TRBV27 and TRBJ2-3, with TRBD2 matching over 8 bases. Germline CDR1 and CDR2: MNHEY and SMNVEV (reference sequence). The J segment lost 2 bases and the V segment lost 4 bases, leaving 2 bases of the junction unmatched. This CDR3 has 14 amino acids.

This chain uses TRBV5-1 with TRBJ2-3, with 11 bases that match TRBD2. This CDR3 is 15 amino acids long. The J segment lost 6 bases and the V segment lost 4 bases, leaving 7 bases of the junction unmatched. In germline, CDR1 is SGHRS, CDR2 YFSETQ. The CDR3 protein is CASSPTSGITDTQYF. CDR3 in DNA: TGCGCCAGCAGCCCGACTAGCGGGATCACGGATACGCAGTATTTT.

V is TRBV27 and J is TRBJ1-2, with D possibly matching TRBD1 (5 bases). V lost 2 bases, J lost 6 bases, and 13 bases lay in between. The germline V gene has CDR1 MNHEY and CDR2 SMNVEV (reference sequence). The CDR3 loop spans 14 amino acids. CDR3 sequence (DNA): TGTGCCAGCAGTTTAGCCAGGGAGGTCGATGGCTACACCTTC. Protein sequence: CASSLAREVDGYTF.

V gene TRBV19 combines with J gene TRBJ1-2; no definite D call. Germline V gene sequence: CDR1 LNHDA, CDR2 SQIVND (reference sequence). V gave up 3 bases and J gave up 4 bases, with 12 bases separating them. The CDR3 has 14 residues. This CDR3 reads CASSILKESYGYTF. In DNA, the CDR3 is TGTGCCAGTAGTATCTTGAAGGAGAGCTATGGCTACACCTTC.

The chain employs TRBV13 and TRBJ2-7, with no clear D. The V gene's germline CDR1 is PRHDT and CDR2 FYEKMQ (reference sequence). The CDR3 runs 13 residues. V was trimmed by 0 bases and J by 3 bases, leaving 6 bases between them. CDR3 loop: CASSLGMSYEQYF. The CDR3 DNA reads TGTGCCAGCAGCTTAGGTATGAGCTACGAGCAGTACTTC.

The genes are TRBV5-4 and TRBJ1-3; D uncertain. Germline V gene sequence: CDR1 SGHNT, CDR2 YYREEE (reference sequence). Trimming took off 3 bases at V and 8 bases at J, with 15 bases between the two ends. The CDR3 contains 14 residues. The CDR3 DNA is TGTGCCAGCAGCTCGGCCACCTTCGGGGACACCATATATTTT. Translating it yields CASSSATFGDTIYF.

The rearrangement joins TRBV11-2 to TRBJ2-7; D tentatively reads TRBD1 or TRBD2 (5 bases each). V was pared by 4 bases and J by 2 bases, with 12 bases between. Looked up from germline, CDR1 is SGHAT and CDR2 is FQNNGV. CDR3 length: 14 residues. The CDR3 DNA reads as TGTGCCAGCAGCTGGGACCCTAGCCCCTACGAGCAGTACTTC. Translating gives CASSWDPSPYEQYF. Full variable domain (remainder filled in from reference TRBV11-2 and TRBJ2-7): EAGVAQSPRYKIIEKRQSVAFWCNPISGHATLYWYQQILGQGPKLLIQFQNNGVVDDSQLPKDRFSAERLKGVDSTLKIQPAKLEDSAVYLCASSWDPSPYEQYFGPGTRLTVT.

The chain recombines TRBV2 with TRBJ2-1; unclear D gene. This CDR3 is built from 10 residues. The V gene lost 6 bases and the J gene lost 7 bases, with 4 bases spanning the gap. Germline V gene sequence: CDR1 SNHLY, CDR2 FYNNEI. In nucleotides, the CDR3 is TGTGCCAGCAGAGGGAATGAGCAGTTCTTC. Protein sequence: CASRGNEQFF.

This clone was observed a single time. The chain is built from TRBV19 and TRBJ2-1; maybe TRBD1 (5 bases). Per germline, CDR1 LNHDA and CDR2 SQIVND (reference sequence). The CDR3 is 13 amino acids. The V end lost 6 bases, the J end lost 2 bases, and 8 bases lay between the germline ends. CDR3 in amino acids: CASSQGTYNEQFF. Written as DNA, the CDR3 is TGTGCCAGTAGCCAGGGAACCTACAATGAGCAGTTCTTC.

The V gene is TRBV27, the J gene TRBJ2-2; either TRBD1 or TRBD2 may supply D (5 bases each). CDR1 and CDR2 from the germline V gene are MNHEY and SMNVEV (reference sequence). The CDR3 has 18 amino acids. Trimming cost V 1 base and J 3 bases, with 18 bases left between them. The CDR3 DNA follows: TGTGCCAGCAGTTTATGGGGTGTAAGGGGAGCACACACCGGGGAGCTGTTTTTT. Translation: CASSLWGVRGAHTGELFF.

The rearrangement uses TRBV4-1 and TRBJ2-7; either TRBD1 or TRBD2 may supply D (5 bases each). This CDR3 has 18 amino acids. Trimming removed 4 bases at V and 0 bases at J, with 22 bases between. The germline V gene encodes CDR1 MGHRA and CDR2 YSYEKL. The CDR3 loop is CASSPLTQGAQFSYEQYF. CDR3 in DNA: TGCGCCAGCAGCCCCCTCACCCAGGGAGCCCAATTCTCCTACGAGCAGTACTTC.

The chain has TRBV27 and TRBJ2-7, with D uncertain. Germline CDR1 reads MNHEY; CDR2 reads SMNVEV (reference sequence). This CDR3 spans 11 amino acids. Trimming stripped 2 bases from V and 5 bases from J, with 4 bases between. The CDR3 reads CASSLGHEQYF. The CDR3 coding sequence is TGTGCCAGCAGTTTAGGACACGAGCAGTACTTC.

The chain links TRBV7-6 to TRBJ2-5; D unclear. In germline, CDR1 is SGHVS, CDR2 FNYEAQ. The ends were cut back, 1 base at V and 5 bases at J, with 17 bases in the middle. The CDR3 totals 16 residues. CDR3 bases: TGTGCCAGCAGCTTAGTTCCCTTAACCGAGGCGGAGACCCAGTACTTC. Translating gives CASSLVPLTEAETQYF.

The chain carries TRBV7-2 and TRBJ1-3, with 7 bases lining up with TRBD1. There are 19 residues in the CDR3. After removal of 2 bases from V and 1 base from J, the junction contained 14 bases not matched to a gene. Per germline, CDR1 SGHTA and CDR2 FQGNSA. CDR3 nucleotides: TGTGCCAGCAGCTTAAATCTCTTCATTAGGGGGCAATCTGGAAACACCATATATTTT. It is translated as CASSLNLFIRGQSGNTIYF.

This chain links TRBV27 with TRBJ2-5, with 8 bases identical to TRBD1. Trimming took 5 bases from V and 0 from J; bases not matched to a gene: 14. The CDR3 spans 18 residues. Germline-derived CDR1 and CDR2 are MNHEY and SMNVEV (reference sequence). DNA for the CDR3: TGTGCCAGCAGTGGCAGGGGGCCCCTCAAGTCGTACCAAGAGACCCAGTACTTC. Amino acid sequence: CASSGRGPLKSYQETQYF.

The rearrangement uses TRBV6-4 and TRBJ1-2, with a tentative D call TRBD1 (5 bases). Germline CDR1 and CDR2: MRHNA and SNTAGT. Trimming stripped 0 bases from V and 3 bases from J, with 11 bases between. The CDR3 has 15 residues. Here the CDR3 DNA reads TGTGCCAGCAGTGACTCGGTGGGACGGTACTATGGCTACACCTTC. It encodes CASSDSVGRYYGYTF.

The genes are TRBV7-9 and TRBJ1-1; D call uncertain. This CDR3 spans 13 amino acids. Germline V gives CDR1 SEHNR, CDR2 FQNEAQ (reference sequence). V shed 1 base and J shed 5 bases, with 8 bases lying between them. The CDR3 bases are TGTGCCAGCAGCTTAGTGCCGGGAACTGAAGCTTTCTTT. The encoded protein is CASSLVPGTEAFF.